This entry lists 24 T cell receptor beta chains sequenced from one sample in a study of T cells in Graves' hyperthyroidism and ophthalmopathy (dated by TCRdb to about 2019). Libraries came from multiplex PCR. Instrument used: Illumina HiSeq 2000. Amplification of TCR beta CDR3 regions was carried out from RNA transcripts. The first round of RT-PCR for the TCR CDR3 was performed with the HTBI primer set and the Qiagen OneStep RT-PCR kit. Starting from the raw public reads, TCRdb applied fastp trimming at Q25, assembled clones with MiXCR and retained in-frame beta chains. Every entry covers one CDR3 protein and lists the most common genes and DNA from its rows. This sample is represented by 300,000 to 450,000 distinct CDR3 sequences; approximately 15% of them were singletons. The ten largest clones capture 11% of the sample. The sample was blood. The receptors here all came from a woman aged 55-69 years with Graves' hyperthyroidism.

This chain connects TRBV20-1 to TRBJ2-5; 7 bases align to TRBD2. Looked up from germline, CDR1 is DFQATT and CDR2 is SNEGSKA (reference sequence). This CDR3 comprises 16 residues. V shed 6 bases and J 3 bases; nucleotides not matched to a gene: 16. This CDR3 reads CSAYPGGGRGEETQYF. Here the CDR3 DNA reads TGCAGTGCCTATCCGGGTGGCGGGAGAGGAGAAGAGACCCAGTACTTC.

This clonotype was picked up many times. The V gene is TRBV6-1, the J gene TRBJ2-7, with D possibly matching TRBD2 (6 bases). The CDR3 contains 13 residues. Germline lookup yields CDR1 MNHNS and CDR2 SASEGT. The ends were cut back, 10 bases at V and 0 bases at J, with 13 bases in the middle. The CDR3 DNA reads as TGTGCCACCCGGGACTTCTACTCCTACGAGCAGTACTTC. Translating it yields CATRDFYSYEQYF.

This clonotype has ten or more counts. V is TRBV6-1 and J is TRBJ2-1; the D call may be TRBD1 or TRBD2 (5 bases each). Germline assignment: CDR1 MNHNS and CDR2 SASEGT. This CDR3 spans 16 amino acids. Deletions cut 7 bases from V and 2 bases from J, with 18 bases between. As DNA, the CDR3 is TGTGCCAGCAACCGAGGGGCGGATCGGACCTACAATGAGCAGTTCTTC. Amino acids: CASNRGADRTYNEQFF.

This clonotype came up many times. J is TRBJ1-5 and V is TRBV30; D is uncertain. The CDR3 sequence is 15 residues long. Germline CDR1 is GTSNPN and CDR2 is SVGIG (reference sequence). The V and J ends lost 1 base and 1 base respectively, with 11 bases between them. As DNA, the CDR3 is TGTGCCTGGAGTGGGCAAGGAAAGAGCAATCAGCCCCAGCATTTT. Translated: CAWSGQGKSNQPQHF.

This clonotype was found many times. This chain uses TRBV11-2 with TRBJ2-5, with D unclear. The V gene lost 0 bases and the J gene lost 5 bases, with 4 bases spanning the gap. From germline, CDR1 is SGHAT and CDR2 FQNNGV. CDR3 size: 12 residues. The CDR3 nucleotides are TGTGCCAGCAGCTTAGATCACGAGACCCAGTACTTC. As protein: CASSLDHETQYF.

This clonotype was found many times. CDR3 coding DNA: TGTGCCAGCCTGTTCCGCGGGATGTACCAAGAGACCCAGTACTTC. Protein sequence: CASLFRGMYQETQYF. The rearrangement uses TRBV2 and TRBJ2-5, with a possible D match to TRBD2 (6 bases). Germline values: CDR1 SNHLY, CDR2 FYNNEI. The CDR3 has 15 amino acids. V was cut by 8 bases and J by 0 bases, with 16 bases left in between.

The V call is TRBV5-6, the J call TRBJ2-7; 10 bases align to TRBD1. Germline-derived CDR1 and CDR2 are SGHDT and YYEEEE. This CDR3 is built from 15 residues. After removal of 3 bases from V and 7 bases from J, the junction contained 10 bases not matched to a gene. The CDR3 loop is CASSWTGGARNEQYF. The CDR3 DNA sequence: TGTGCCAGCAGCTGGACAGGGGGAGCTAGGAATGAGCAGTACTTC.

This clonotype was counted many times. The chain links TRBV20-1 to TRBJ2-1, with TRBD2 identical over 8 bases. The CDR3 length is 15 residues. The germline V gene has CDR1 DFQATT and CDR2 SNEGSKA (reference sequence). Trimming took 0 bases from V and 4 from J; bases not matched to a gene: 5. Here the CDR3 reads CSARDQVAGYNEQFF. In DNA, the CDR3 is TGCAGTGCTAGAGATCAGGTAGCGGGGTACAATGAGCAGTTCTTC.

There are many counts of this clonotype. The J gene is TRBJ1-1, the V gene TRBV6-1; TRBD1 matches at 9 bases. V lost 6 bases to trimming and J lost 1 base; unmatched junction nucleotides: 6. The CDR3 totals 15 residues. Germline V CDR1 and CDR2: MNHNS, SASEGT. CDR3 nucleotides: TGTGCCAGCAGCCCCCCGACAGGGGGGAACACTGAAGCTTTCTTT. Protein: CASSPPTGGNTEAFF.

V is TRBV7-3 and J is TRBJ2-7; no clear D. Germline lookup yields CDR1 SGHTA and CDR2 FQGTGA. This CDR3 contains 14 residues. Deletions cut 5 bases from V and 0 bases from J, with 11 bases between. DNA for the CDR3: TGTGCCAGCAGCCGAGCCGGGCTCTCCTACGAGCAGTACTTC. Its protein product is CASSRAGLSYEQYF. The variable domain in full, completed from reference TRBV7-3 and TRBJ2-7, reads GAGVSQTPSNKVTEKGKYVELRCDPISGHTALYWYRQSLGQGPEFLIYFQGTGAADDSGLPNDRFFAVRPEGSVSTLKIQRTERGDSAVYLCASSRAGLSYEQYFGPGTRLTVT.

This chain uses TRBV11-1 with TRBJ2-4; D may correspond to TRBD1 or TRBD2 (5 bases each). Germline V lookup: CDR1 SGHAT, CDR2 FQDESV (reference sequence). V lost 4 bases to trimming and J lost 0 bases, with 7 bases between them. The CDR3 totals 14 residues. CDR3 bases: TGTGCCAGCAGCTCGGGGCCAGCCAAAAACATTCAGTACTTC. Translation gives CASSSGPAKNIQYF. The whole variable domain, filled in from reference TRBV11-1 and TRBJ2-4, reads EAEVAQSPRYKITEKSQAVAFWCDPISGHATLYWYRQILGQGPELLVQFQDESVVDDSQLPKDRFSAERLKGVDSTLKIQPAELGDSAMYLCASSSGPAKNIQYFGAGTRLSVL.

The chain is built from TRBV19 and TRBJ2-1, with TRBD1 as a possible D gene (5 bases). Between the trimmed V and J ends, which lost 5 bases and 8 bases, there was a span of 10 bases. The CDR3 totals 12 residues. CDR1 is LNHDA and CDR2 is SQIVND in the germline V gene (reference sequence). CDR3 DNA: TGTGCCAGTAGTGGGCTAGGGGATGAGCAGTTCTTC. Its translation: CASSGLGDEQFF.

In regard to this clonotype: This could be a read error, since a much larger clone is one nucleotide away. The chain couples TRBV12-5 to TRBJ2-7, with 8 bases identical to TRBD2. The germline gives CDR1 LGHNT, CDR2 FRNRAP. This CDR3 spans 17 amino acids. V dropped 5 bases and J dropped 3; count of bases not matched to a gene: 15. The CDR3 region has the DNA TGTGCTAGTGGTCCCCCAGAGTTTGGGACTAGTGGCTACGAGCAGTACTTC. This encodes CASGPPEFGTSGYEQYF.

The chain links TRBV11-3 to TRBJ2-7; D remains ambiguous. The germline CDR1 and CDR2 sequences are SGHNT and YENEEA. Trimming took 1 base from V and 7 from J, leaving 8 bases between them. The CDR3 has 12 amino acids. The CDR3: CASSLVDGEQYF. As DNA, the CDR3 is TGTGCCAGCAGCTTAGTCGATGGGGAGCAGTACTTC.

Only a few counts were recorded for this clonotype. The V call is TRBV6-1, the J call TRBJ1-2, with 7 bases lining up with TRBD1. This CDR3 is built from 14 residues. In germline, CDR1 is MNHNS, CDR2 SASEGT. The ends lost 8 bases at V and 5 bases at J; junction bases unmatched: 11. The CDR3 DNA is TGTGCCAGCGCCCCCCACACGGGACAGTATGGCTACACCTTC. Translating gives CASAPHTGQYGYTF.

This clonotype was counted ten times or more. CDR3 coding DNA: TGCAGCGGCTTAGCAGGCTTGAACACTGAAGCTTTCTTT. This codes for CSGLAGLNTEAFF. This chain connects TRBV29-1 to TRBJ1-1; D is unresolved. The CDR3 is made up of 13 amino acids. Germline values: CDR1 SQVTM, CDR2 ANQGSEA. The germline V and J ends were trimmed by 7 bases and 0 bases, with 12 bases remaining between them.

J is TRBJ1-1 and V is TRBV14; a possible D gene is TRBD1 (5 bases). Germline-derived CDR1 and CDR2 are SGHDN and FVKESK. The CDR3 has 18 residues. Trimming took off 1 base at V and 1 base at J, with 19 bases between the two ends. The CDR3 region has the DNA TGTGCCAGCAGCCAAGCAACGAGTGTGTTTAGGGGGAACACTGAAGCTTTCTTT. Its translation is CASSQATSVFRGNTEAFF.

This clonotype was detected ten times or more. The chain recombines TRBV24-1 with TRBJ2-1, with 7 bases aligning to TRBD1. The length of the CDR3 is 15 residues. Germline CDR1 reads KGHDR; CDR2 reads SFDVKD. V was clipped by 8 bases and J by 2 bases; unmatched bases: 8. The CDR3, as DNA: TGTGCCACCAACCGAGGGGGCGCCCCCTACAATGAGCAGTTCTTC. This sequence encodes CATNRGGAPYNEQFF.

This chain uses TRBV27 with TRBJ2-4; no firm D call. V was clipped by 4 bases and J by 7 bases, with 11 bases between them. CDR3 length: 13 residues. CDR1 is MNHEY and CDR2 is SMNVEV in the germline V gene (reference sequence). CDR3 nucleotides: TGTGCCAGCAGTTCGGGTATTCGGAACATTCAGTACTTC. Translated: CASSSGIRNIQYF.

This chain links TRBV19 with TRBJ1-5; D uncertain. The CDR3 covers 21 residues. Trimming pared 3 bases from V and 0 bases from J, leaving 27 bases between. Germline assignment: CDR1 LNHDA and CDR2 SQIVND (reference sequence). CDR3 amino acids: CASSISSVGPALDSSNQPQHF. Here the CDR3 DNA reads TGTGCCAGTAGTATTTCCTCAGTAGGGCCAGCACTAGACTCTAGCAATCAGCCCCAGCATTTT.

There are many counts of this clonotype. J is TRBJ2-2 and V is TRBV20-1, with a weak D call TRBD2 (6 bases). Germline V lookup: CDR1 DFQATT, CDR2 SNEGSKA (reference sequence). The V and J ends lost 3 bases and 7 bases respectively, with 18 bases between them. The CDR3 length is 15 residues. CDR3 in DNA: TGCAGTGCTAGGGCTTTCGGGGGAGTGAACGGGGAGCTGTTTTTT. Translation gives CSARAFGGVNGELFF.

This clonotype was seen a handful of times. The chain links TRBV19 to TRBJ2-1; D call uncertain. Trimming left V 2 bases short and J 0 bases short, with 11 bases between. The CDR3 extends over 16 amino acids. Germline V CDR1 and CDR2: LNHDA, SQIVND (reference sequence). The CDR3 DNA follows: TGTGCCAGTAGTATACAAGCCATAAGCTCCTACAATGAGCAGTTCTTC. Translation: CASSIQAISSYNEQFF.

This clonotype was counted many times. This chain connects TRBV13 to TRBJ2-1, with 7 bases that match TRBD2. The CDR3 loop spans 15 amino acids. Germline CDR1 PRHDT, CDR2 FYEKMQ (reference sequence). With V trimmed by 7 bases and J by 6 bases, 12 bases remained unmatched. The CDR3 DNA follows: TGTGCCAGCATGCGGGCGGGAGTGGGAGGCAATGAGCAGTTCTTC. Its protein is CASMRAGVGGNEQFF.

This clonotype was recorded many times. The chain has TRBV7-8 and TRBJ1-1; 8 bases are shared with TRBD1. This CDR3 region has 15 residues. Germline CDR1 and CDR2: SGHVS and FQNEAQ. V was clipped by 3 bases and J by 1 base; unmatched bases: 4. CDR3 sequence reads: CASSFSGTGNTEAFF. The CDR3 region has the DNA TGTGCCAGCAGCTTCTCAGGGACAGGGAACACTGAAGCTTTCTTT.